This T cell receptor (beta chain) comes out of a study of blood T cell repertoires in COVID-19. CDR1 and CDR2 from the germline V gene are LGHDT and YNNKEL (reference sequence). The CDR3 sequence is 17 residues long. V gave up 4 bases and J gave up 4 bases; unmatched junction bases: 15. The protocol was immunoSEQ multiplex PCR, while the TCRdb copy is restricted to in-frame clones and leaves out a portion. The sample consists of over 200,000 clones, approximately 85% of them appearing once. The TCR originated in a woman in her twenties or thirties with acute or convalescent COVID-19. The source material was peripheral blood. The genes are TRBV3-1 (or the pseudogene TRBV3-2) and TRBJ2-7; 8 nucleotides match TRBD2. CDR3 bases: TGTGCCAGCAGCCCACTACTTAACAAGGCTAGCGGGTACGAGCAGTACTTC. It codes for CASSPLLNKASGYEQYF.